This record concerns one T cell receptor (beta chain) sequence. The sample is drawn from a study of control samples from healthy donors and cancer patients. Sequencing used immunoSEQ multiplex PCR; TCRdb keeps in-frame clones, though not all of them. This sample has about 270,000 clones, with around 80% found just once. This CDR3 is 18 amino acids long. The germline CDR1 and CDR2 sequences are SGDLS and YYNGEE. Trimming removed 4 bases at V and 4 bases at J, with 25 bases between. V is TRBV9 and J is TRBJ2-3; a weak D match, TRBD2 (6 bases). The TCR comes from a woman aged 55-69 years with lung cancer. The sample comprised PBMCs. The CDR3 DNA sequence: TGTGCCAGCAGCCCCCAAAGCCTCGGTGGGGGGTGGGCAGATACGCAGTATTTT. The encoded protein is CASSPQSLGGGWADTQYF.